This T cell receptor (beta chain) was profiled in a study of blood T cell repertoires in COVID-19. Authors' analysis steps: Estimated nucleated cell counts came from reference gene primer amplification. Clones were sequenced by immunoSEQ multiplex PCR, and TCRdb holds only the in-frame ones, with some missing. That table gives V, J and clone size, and the DNA gave D and trimming. The sample lists some 220,000 clones; 82% were seen once. Trimming took 2 bases from V and 8 from J, leaving 7 bases between them. This CDR3 spans 13 amino acids. Germline V lookup: CDR1 KGHSH, CDR2 LQKENI. The TCR was taken from a woman aged 70 to 79 with COVID-19, enrolled during active disease. The rearrangement uses TRBV18 and TRBJ1-6; no clear D gene. The sample comprised peripheral blood. CDR3: CASSPGRDSPLHF. In DNA, the CDR3 is TGTGCCAGCTCACCAGGGAGGGATTCACCCCTCCACTTT.